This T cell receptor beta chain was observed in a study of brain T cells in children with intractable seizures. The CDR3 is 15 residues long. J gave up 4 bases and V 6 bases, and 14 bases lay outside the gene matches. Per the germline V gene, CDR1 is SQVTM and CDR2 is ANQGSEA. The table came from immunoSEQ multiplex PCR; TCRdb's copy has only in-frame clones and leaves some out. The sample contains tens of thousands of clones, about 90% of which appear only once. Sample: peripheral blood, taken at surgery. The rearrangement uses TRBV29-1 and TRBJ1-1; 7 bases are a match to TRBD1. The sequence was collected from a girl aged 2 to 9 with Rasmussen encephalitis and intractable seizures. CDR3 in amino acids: CSVVVAGGGSTEAFF. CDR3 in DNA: TGCAGCGTGGTAGTAGCAGGGGGTGGTAGCACTGAAGCTTTCTTT.